The 18 T cell receptor beta chains below were found in one sample sequenced in a study of T cells expressing NK-cell markers. TCRdb reprocessed the 5' RACE reads; each CDR3 protein has one entry and no DNA is given. Reported are fewer than 400,000 distinct CDR3 sequences; the ten largest clones contain roughly 5.2%. Sequences were obtained from blood T cells: a sorted CD56 or NKG2C T cell subset, CD4+ or CD8+ T cells, or bulk PBMC T cells (not recorded which). All receptors derive from a man aged 18-70 years in good health.

CDR3 in amino acids: CASSLAIKDFYEQYF. V is TRBV5-6 and J is TRBJ2-7. Germline CDR1 is SGHDT and CDR2 is YYEEEE. The CDR3 totals 15 residues.

The CDR3 loop is CASSRRSGGDSSTDTQYF. The chain combines TRBV5-5 with TRBJ2-3; without DNA, the TCRdb call of TRBD2 cannot be checked. The germline CDR1 and CDR2 sequences are SGHKS and YYEKEE (reference sequence). CDR3 length: 18 residues.

This rearrangement joins TRBV20-1 to TRBJ2-5; TCRdb's D gene call, TRBD1, goes unchecked for lack of DNA. The CDR3 consists of 14 residues. From germline, CDR1 is DFQATT and CDR2 SNEGSKA (reference sequence). CDR3 sequence: CSARGALGKQTQYF.

The chain has TRBV5-1 and TRBJ1-5; absent DNA, TCRdb's TRBD1 call cannot be checked. Germline values: CDR1 SGHRS, CDR2 YFSETQ. This CDR3 has 15 amino acids. The CDR3 sequence is CASSLGTGRRQPQHF.

The V call is TRBV1, the J call TRBJ2-7; lacking DNA, the TRBD2 call made by TCRdb goes unchecked. TRBV1 constitutes a pseudogene. The CDR3 contains 13 residues. The CDR3 protein is CTSAGLVGYEQYF.

The gene calls are TRBV7-8 and TRBJ2-5; with no DNA, the TCRdb D assignment of TRBD1 cannot be verified. The CDR3 has 15 amino acids. Germline V lookup: CDR1 SGHVS, CDR2 FQNEAQ. The CDR3 here is CASSSQRGGLETQYF.

The chain recombines TRBV5-1 with TRBJ2-3. This CDR3 spans 14 amino acids. Germline CDR1 SGHRS, CDR2 YFSETQ. The CDR3 is CASSLADRGDTQYF.

The V gene is TRBV7-2, the J gene TRBJ1-2; TCRdb calls TRBD1, which cannot be checked without DNA. This CDR3 comprises 14 residues. Germline-derived CDR1 and CDR2 are SGHTA and FQGNSA. The CDR3 reads CASSLLGTQSGYTF.

The rearrangement joins TRBV6-2 or TRBV6-3 to TRBJ2-2; the D gene TCRdb calls, TRBD1, cannot be checked with no DNA. This CDR3 is built from 15 residues. The germline V gene has CDR1 MNHEY and CDR2 SVGEGT. CDR3 sequence: CASSYRTPDTGELFF.

The chain carries TRBV20-1 and TRBJ1-6. This CDR3 is built from 13 residues. Germline assignment: CDR1 DFQATT and CDR2 SNEGSKA (reference sequence). CDR3 sequence: CSARVTTNSPLHF.

The V call is TRBV3-1, the J call TRBJ2-1; TCRdb lists TRBD2, though no DNA is available to test this call. From germline, CDR1 is LGHDT and CDR2 YNNKEL (reference sequence). The CDR3 runs 16 residues. The CDR3 sequence: CASSQDPTSARGGQFF.

The V gene is TRBV6-1, the J gene TRBJ1-1; the D call from TCRdb, TRBD1, cannot be confirmed without DNA. This CDR3 comprises 13 residues. Germline V lookup: CDR1 MNHNS, CDR2 SASEGT. The CDR3 reads CASSTPPRGETFF.

The genes are TRBV20-1 and TRBJ2-7. This CDR3 comprises 14 residues. From germline, CDR1 is DFQATT and CDR2 SNEGSKA (reference sequence). This chain's CDR3 is CSARDAGRPYEQYF.

The chain uses TRBV19 and TRBJ1-2; TCRdb's D call, TRBD1, is unchecked because there is no DNA. Germline values: CDR1 LNHDA, CDR2 SQIVND (reference sequence). The CDR3 covers 14 residues. CDR3 protein: CASRREDSPHGYTF.

CDR3: CASSDGGSLYINYGYTF. This chain uses TRBV9 with TRBJ1-2. The length of the CDR3 is 17 residues. The V gene's germline CDR1 is SGDLS and CDR2 YYNGEE.

The V and J genes are TRBV12-3 or TRBV12-4 and TRBJ2-3; absent DNA, TCRdb's TRBD1 call cannot be checked. CDR3 length: 15 amino acids. CDR3 loop: CASSFAGGGGDTQYF.

The chain carries TRBV12-3 or TRBV12-4 and TRBJ2-1; the TRBD2 assignment by TCRdb is unverifiable without DNA. The CDR3 has 16 residues. The CDR3 protein is CASSLASGGLGNEQFF.

V gene TRBV27 combines with J gene TRBJ1-2; the TCRdb D gene call, TRBD1, has no DNA to confirm it. This CDR3 is built from 13 residues. Germline V gene data show CDR1 as MNHEY and CDR2 as SMNVEV (reference sequence). The CDR3 spells CASSADRNYGYTF.